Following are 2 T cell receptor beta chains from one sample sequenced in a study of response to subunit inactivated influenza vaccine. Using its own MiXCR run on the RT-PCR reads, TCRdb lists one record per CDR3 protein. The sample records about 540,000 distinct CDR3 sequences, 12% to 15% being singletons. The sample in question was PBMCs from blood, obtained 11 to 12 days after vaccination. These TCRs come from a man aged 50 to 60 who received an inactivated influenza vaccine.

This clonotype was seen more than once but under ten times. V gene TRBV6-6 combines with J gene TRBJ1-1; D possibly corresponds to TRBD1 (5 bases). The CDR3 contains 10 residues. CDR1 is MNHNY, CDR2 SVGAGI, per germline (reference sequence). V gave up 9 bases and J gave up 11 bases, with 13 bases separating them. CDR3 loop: CASGTGTAFF. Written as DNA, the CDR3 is TGTGCCAGTGGGACCGGGACGGCTTTCTTT.

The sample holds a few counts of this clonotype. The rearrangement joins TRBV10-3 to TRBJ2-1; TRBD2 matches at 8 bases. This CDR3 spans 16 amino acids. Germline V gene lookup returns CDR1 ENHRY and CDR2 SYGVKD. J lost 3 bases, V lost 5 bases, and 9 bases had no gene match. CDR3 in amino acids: CAISPVERGFYNEQFF. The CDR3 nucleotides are TGTGCCATCAGTCCCGTGGAGCGGGGGTTCTACAATGAGCAGTTCTTC.